The next 8 T cell receptor beta chains were all read from a single sample in a study of blood T cell repertoires in COVID-19. Here immunoSEQ multiplex PCR was the method, and the copy in TCRdb shows in-frame clones only, minus some. Seen here are 150,000 to 200,000 clones, 85% to 90% observed once, and the top ten hold about 7%. Sequenced input: peripheral blood. These receptors came from an elderly woman in a cohort sampled during active or convalescent COVID-19.

This clone is a singleton in its sample. V gene TRBV4-1 combines with J gene TRBJ2-3, with 9 bases lining up with TRBD2. Germline trimming cut 8 bases from V and 2 bases from J; bases unmatched to any gene: 8. Germline V gene data show CDR1 as MGHRA and CDR2 as YSYEKL. The CDR3 runs to 15 residues. DNA for the CDR3: TGCGCCAGCCTAAGAGCGGGACTAGCCACAGATACGCAGTATTTT. It encodes CASLRAGLATDTQYF.

The CDR3 coding sequence is TGTGCCAGCTCACCACCGAACGGGAACACTGAAGCTTTCTTT. This codes for CASSPPNGNTEAFF. The rearrangement links TRBV18 to TRBJ1-1, with no clear D. V was cut by 0 bases and J by 1 base, with 6 bases left in between. Germline values: CDR1 KGHSH, CDR2 LQKENI. CDR3 length: 14 residues. The whole variable domain, filled in from reference TRBV18 and TRBJ1-1, reads NAGVMQNPRHLVRRRGQEARLRCSPMKGHSHVYWYRQLPEEGLKFMVYLQKENIIDESGMPKERFSAEFPKEGPSILRIQQVVRGDSAAYFCASSPPNGNTEAFFGQGTRLTVV.

This clone was picked up one time. The genes are TRBV27 and TRBJ2-3, with TRBD2 identical over 12 bases. The CDR3 runs to 16 residues. Losses at the gene ends were 5 bases for V and 3 bases for J; bases not matched to a gene: 6. CDR1 MNHEY and CDR2 SMNVEV come from the germline V gene (reference sequence). The CDR3 sequence: CASSPGLAGWTDTQYF. CDR3 nucleotides: TGTGCCAGCAGTCCTGGACTAGCGGGATGGACAGATACGCAGTATTTT.

The chain links TRBV5-1 to TRBJ2-3; 7 bases map to TRBD1. This CDR3 region has 14 residues. Per the germline V gene, CDR1 is SGHRS and CDR2 is YFSETQ. V shed 4 bases and J 5 bases; nucleotides not matched to a gene: 7. The CDR3 here is CASSLGGREDTQYF. CDR3 nucleotides: TGCGCCAGCAGCCTAGGGGGCCGGGAAGATACGCAGTATTTT.

The gene calls are TRBV6-1 and TRBJ2-3, with 10 bases matching TRBD1. This CDR3 contains 17 residues. Germline V gene lookup returns CDR1 MNHNS and CDR2 SASEGT. The trim removed 4 bases at V and 2 bases at J, leaving 9 bases unmatched. CDR3 residues: CASSGGDRGVTTDTQYF. The CDR3 DNA reads as TGTGCCAGCAGTGGGGGGGACAGGGGCGTTACCACAGATACGCAGTATTTT.

This clone has just a few counts. The chain recombines TRBV6-2 or TRBV6-3 with TRBJ2-7; TRBD2 matches 14 bases. Germline CDR1 and CDR2: MNHEY and SVGEGT. The length of the CDR3 is 19 residues. The V gene end was trimmed by 4 bases and the J gene end by 5 bases; junction bases not matched to a gene: 16. The CDR3 reads CASSSTAATSGGAFHEQYF. For the CDR3, the DNA is TGTGCCAGCAGTTCTACCGCAGCGACTAGCGGGGGGGCCTTCCACGAGCAGTACTTC.

The genes are TRBV10-3 and TRBJ2-3; 14 bases match TRBD2. CDR1 and CDR2 from the germline V gene are ENHRY and SYGVKD. The CDR3 has 16 amino acids. The V and J ends lost 6 bases and 3 bases, in that order; junction bases with no gene match: 5. Written as DNA, the CDR3 is TGTGCCATCAGCCGGACTAGCGGGAGGAGTACAGATACGCAGTATTTT. Its translation is CAISRTSGRSTDTQYF.

This chain uses TRBV14 with TRBJ2-2, with 7 bases aligning to TRBD2. The ends lost 7 bases at V and 8 bases at J; junction bases unmatched: 16. This CDR3 comprises 16 residues. CDR1 is SGHDN, CDR2 FVKESK, per germline. CDR3 residues: CASNKKGRGGPGELFF. CDR3 bases: TGTGCCAGCAACAAAAAGGGGAGGGGAGGACCGGGGGAGCTGTTTTTT.